This T cell receptor (beta chain) was captured by sequencing in a study of blood T cell repertoires in COVID-19. In the study overall: COVID-19 samples collected from the United States, Italy and Spain covered acute and convalescent phases. PBMCs, B-cell-depleted T cells, or T cells were the source of the cDNA or gDNA that made up the material.

Authors' methods: Amplification from reference gene primers served as the basis for estimated nucleated cell counts. Profiling relied on immunoSEQ multiplex PCR, and the TCRdb table lists in-frame clones only, not all of them. D and trimming come from the DNA, and the V and J calls and clone size come from that table. There are about 180,000 clones in the sample; over 75% occur only once, and approximately 10% lies in the top ten. Per germline, CDR1 SGHVT and CDR2 SQSDAQ. The CDR3 spans 16 residues. V lost 5 bases and J 2 bases, leaving 18 bases between the germline ends. The TCR originated in a human donor with active or convalescent COVID-19. The donor label of this sample is uncertain. V and J are TRBV7-4 and TRBJ1-1; weak D call: TRBD1 (5 bases). Sequenced sample: peripheral blood. The CDR3 sequence is CASSPLPRDPNTEAFF. Here the CDR3 DNA reads TGTGCCAGCAGCCCACTCCCCAGGGATCCCAACACTGAAGCTTTCTTT.